This TCR beta chain emerged from a study of T cells expressing NK-cell markers. The CDR3 loop spans 14 amino acids. Germline CDR1 reads SGHDN; CDR2 reads FVKESK. TCRdb re-analyzed the 5' RACE reads; it lists each CDR3 protein once, without DNA. The sample has about 150,000 distinct CDR3 sequences; the top ten hold approximately 12%. The chain couples TRBV14 to TRBJ2-1; TCRdb proposes TRBD1, but this gene call is untestable without DNA. This clonotype was sampled from a man aged 18 to 30 in good health. The sequenced sample consisted of blood T cells: a sorted CD56 or NKG2C T cell subset, CD4+ or CD8+ T cells, or bulk PBMC T cells (not recorded which). The CDR3 reads CASSLQGNYNEQFF.